Included here is one T cell receptor (beta chain) sequence, with context. The entry originates in a study of blood T cell repertoires in COVID-19. V dropped 8 bases and J dropped 2 bases, with 13 bases sitting between them. Germline CDR1 and CDR2: MNHEY and SMNVEV (reference sequence). CDR3 size: 14 residues. Authors' data handling: Amplification from reference gene primers served as the basis for estimated nucleated cell counts. TCRdb's table, derived via immunoSEQ multiplex PCR, lists solely in-frame clones and lacks some. That table gives V, J and clone size, and the DNA gave D and trimming. The sample lists roughly 330,000 clones; around four fifths were seen once.

The chain joins TRBV27 to TRBJ2-1; TRBD2 is a possible D gene (5 bases). Sequenced: peripheral blood. The TCR sequence derives from a woman aged 45-60 years with acute or convalescent COVID-19. The CDR3 loop reads CASSPGMTYNEQFF. Here the CDR3 DNA reads TGTGCCAGCTCACCGGGGATGACCTACAATGAGCAGTTCTTC.